This T cell receptor beta chain was retrieved from a study of blood T cell repertoires in COVID-19 (dated by TCRdb to 2018 to 2020). Background on the whole study: Samples covering the acute and convalescent phases of COVID-19 were provided by collaborators in the United States, Italy and Spain. The prospective study material was composed of cDNA or gDNA derived from T cells, B-cell-depleted T cells, or PBMCs. Subjects who had been exposed to COVID-19, were actively infected with it, or had recovered from it provided the deeply sampled blood TCRbeta repertoires that made up the dataset. A freely available public database, intended as a resource for researchers studying the immune response to SARS-CoV-2, is where the repertoires were released. Samples were obtained from the ongoing ImmuneRACE study (first 160 participants) and from approximately 1,200 subjects provided by 6 global collaborators. Nearly every sample came with metadata listing a de-identified subject ID, COVID-19 status, age in years and sex. Where available, HLA class I and class II types were obtained from metadata supplied by the sample provider rather than from assay-based typing.

The immunoSEQ Assay, a bias-controlled multiplex PCR, was used to amplify TCRbeta CDR3 regions from genomic DNA. In the source study's methods: Nucleated cell counts per sample were estimated from amplification of reference gene primers within the assay. To quantify the absolute abundance of each unique TCRbeta CDR3 rearrangement, sequence reads were collapsed and filtered. Productive Simpson clonality was computed per sample as the square root of Simpson's diversity index over productive rearrangements. TCRdb limited this immuneACCESS table to in-frame rearrangements with V and J called. A share of clones is missing; checked studies link under half to unresolved V genes, and the rest is unexplained. The V and J calls and the clone size are those of that table, but D and trimming were determined from the DNA. For this sample there are about 99,000 clones; more than 65% appear just once. 18% of the sample lies in the top ten.

The collaborating institutions used their own protocols to collect whole blood in K2EDTA tubes. For TCRbeta analysis, collaborator samples were shipped as frozen whole blood, as isolated PBMCs, or as DNA extracted from either sample type. What the authors observed across the whole study: How much clinical and demographic metadata was included differed by source and by participant, and the metadata was provided uncurated.

Deletion took 3 bases off V and 5 bases off J, with a span of 11 bases between the germline ends. CDR1 and CDR2 are drawn from the germline V gene (reference sequence): SGHNT, YYREEE. CDR3 length: 13 amino acids, cysteine to phenylalanine. Only CDR3 DNA remains: 39 bases, in frame from the first base. On this clone: No cognate antigen has been identified for it. One base away there is no much larger clone; base qualities are not given.

The TCR was taken from an elderly woman with active or convalescent COVID-19. The V gene is TRBV5-4 and the J gene is TRBJ2-5, with the D segment identity uncertain. Specimen: peripheral blood. This receptor has the CDR3 CASSSALQETQYF. The DNA is TGTGCCAGCAGCTCGGCCTTACAGGAGACCCAGTACTTC.